The clone carrying this T cell receptor (beta chain) occurred a few times. This record comes from a study of graft-versus-host responses after intestinal transplantation. The overall study: The study gave all recipients anti-thymocyte globulin induction, then tacrolimus and steroids for approximately 3 years. Study-level findings and limits: Allograft graft-versus-host to host-versus-graft clonal ratios ran high in patients with graft-donor T cell macrochimerism.

TCRdb's copy holds only in-frame clones and misses some; the assay was immunoSEQ multiplex PCR. The table has about 14,000 clones, around 40% seen once; the top ten hold about 1.2%. Proliferating CFSE-low CD3+CD4+ and CD3+CD8+ responders were sorted post-reaction. The length of the CDR3 is 15 residues. Germline lookup yields CDR1 SGHDT and CDR2 YYEEEE. V was pared by 2 bases and J by 5 bases, with 16 bases between. The sequence was obtained from a human patient who received an intestinal transplant. The sample in question was alloreactive CD4+ T cells from a mixed lymphocyte reaction culture, obtained before intestinal transplant. Subset given: CFSE-low proliferating T cells sorted from roughly six-day pre-transplant mixed lymphocyte reaction (GvH or HvG direction). The chain couples TRBV5-6 to TRBJ2-5; possibly TRBD1 for D (5 bases). Here the CDR3 reads CASSFVSSSGETQYF. Written as DNA, the CDR3 is TGTGCCAGCAGCTTTGTCTCCTCTTCAGGGGAGACCCAGTACTTC.